The 21 T cell receptor beta chains listed next were all sequenced from one sample in a study of T cell changes during pregnancy in multiple sclerosis (dated by TCRdb to between 2018 and 2020). Library method: the immunoSEQ multiplex PCR assay. As stored in TCRdb, this immuneACCESS dataset retains in-frame rearrangements with V and J assigned. A fraction of the clones does not appear; measured against another copy, unresolved V genes explain less than half of the discrepancy, and the remainder lacks a known reason. Recorded for this sample are about 17,000 clones; 84% of them occurred a single time. Of the sample, around 17% is held by the ten largest clones. The source was CD8+ T cells from peripheral blood mononuclear cells, collected in the third trimester of pregnancy. Receptor source: a female donor in good health, enrolled as a control in a pregnancy study.

The chain has TRBV5-6 and TRBJ2-2; no reliable D call. The V and J ends lost 3 bases and 3 bases respectively, with 3 bases between them. There are 12 residues in the CDR3. From germline, CDR1 is SGHDT and CDR2 YYEEEE. The CDR3 coding sequence is TGTGCCAGCAGCTCAGACACCGGGGAGCTGTTTTTT. Translated, it gives CASSSDTGELFF.

The CDR3 protein is CASSISRGGTEAFF. The DNA for the CDR3 is TGTGCCAGCAGCATCAGTCGGGGGGGGACTGAAGCTTTCTTT. This chain links TRBV11-2 with TRBJ1-1, with a tentative D call TRBD1 (5 bases). The CDR3 length is 14 residues. Germline V gene data show CDR1 as SGHAT and CDR2 as FQNNGV. With 5 bases removed from V and 5 bases from J, the gap between germline ends came to 15 bases. Full variable domain (remainder filled in from reference TRBV11-2 and TRBJ1-1): EAGVAQSPRYKIIEKRQSVAFWCNPISGHATLYWYQQILGQGPKLLIQFQNNGVVDDSQLPKDRFSAERLKGVDSTLKIQPAKLEDSAVYLCASSISRGGTEAFFGQGTRLTVV.

V and J are TRBV15 and TRBJ1-5, with a weak D call TRBD1 (6 bases). Trimming cost V 3 bases and J 4 bases, with 10 bases left between them. This CDR3 is 14 amino acids long. CDR1 is LNHNV and CDR2 is YYDKDF in the germline V gene (reference sequence). CDR3 residues: CATSSGQGNQPQHF. The CDR3 DNA reads TGTGCCACCAGCAGTGGGCAGGGGAATCAGCCCCAGCATTTT.

The CDR3 sequence: CASSIRVQGSTDTQYF. The CDR3 nucleotides are TGTGCCAGCAGTATAAGAGTGCAGGGGAGCACAGATACGCAGTATTTT. The rearrangement joins TRBV9 to TRBJ2-3; perhaps TRBD1 as D (6 bases). The CDR3 sequence is 16 residues long. CDR1 is SGDLS and CDR2 is YYNGEE in the germline V gene. The V and J ends lost 5 bases and 0 bases respectively, with 16 bases between them.

This clone appeared once. This chain links TRBV13 with TRBJ1-2, with D perhaps TRBD1 (6 bases). From germline, CDR1 is PRHDT and CDR2 FYEKMQ (reference sequence). The V end was cut by 5 bases, the J end by 2 bases, with 12 bases between. The CDR3 length is 14 residues. CDR3 region: CASSLTTGNYGYTF. Written as DNA, the CDR3 is TGTGCCAGCAGCCTAACGACAGGAAACTATGGCTACACCTTC.

V usage is TRBV6-1 and J usage is TRBJ2-7; 8 nucleotides line up with TRBD1. The germline gives CDR1 MNHNS, CDR2 SASEGT. The CDR3 runs to 16 residues. Trimming cost V 4 bases and J 0 bases; bases outside gene matches: 8. The CDR3 protein is CASSVLGQGSSYEQYF. The CDR3 DNA reads as TGTGCCAGCAGTGTCCTCGGACAGGGCAGCTCCTACGAGCAGTACTTC.

This clone has only one observation. This CDR3 is CATSPEGLGQGGTEAFF. DNA for the CDR3: TGTGCCACCAGCCCCGAGGGGTTAGGACAGGGAGGAACTGAAGCTTTCTTT. The V call is TRBV15, the J call TRBJ1-1, with TRBD1 identical over 8 bases. V dropped 5 bases and J dropped 5; count of bases not matched to a gene: 16. This CDR3 is built from 17 residues. Germline assignment: CDR1 LNHNV and CDR2 YYDKDF (reference sequence).

The V gene is TRBV5-6, the J gene TRBJ1-1, with no clear D. The CDR3 is 13 amino acids. Trimming took off 2 bases at V and 1 base at J, with 6 bases between the two ends. The germline CDR1 and CDR2 sequences are SGHDT and YYEEEE. CDR3 protein: CASSFVGNTEAFF. In nucleotides, the CDR3 is TGTGCCAGCAGCTTCGTCGGGAACACTGAAGCTTTCTTT.

The chain carries TRBV7-8 and TRBJ2-3; 10 bases map to TRBD1. The trim removed 7 bases at V and 3 bases at J, leaving 4 bases unmatched. This CDR3 has 14 residues. Germline values: CDR1 SGHVS, CDR2 FQNEAQ. The DNA for the CDR3 is TGTGCCAGCAACCCGGGACAGGGGACAGATACGCAGTATTTT. It yields the protein CASNPGQGTDTQYF.

V and J are TRBV6-4 and TRBJ1-2; 7 nucleotides match TRBD1. The CDR3 covers 15 residues. Trimming at V came to 3 bases and at J to 3 bases, leaving 7 bases not matched to a gene. The germline CDR1 and CDR2 sequences are MRHNA and SNTAGT. Here the CDR3 DNA reads TGTGCCAGCAGTGATATCCCTGACAGGGACTATGGCTACACCTTC. Translating gives CASSDIPDRDYGYTF.

The gene calls are TRBV7-9 and TRBJ2-1; 7 nucleotides agree with TRBD2. The CDR3 length is 15 residues. V dropped 5 bases and J dropped 9; count of bases not matched to a gene: 13. Germline V gene lookup returns CDR1 SEHNR and CDR2 FQNEAQ (reference sequence). The chain's CDR3 is CASSPTSLSLFEQFF. In nucleotides, the CDR3 is TGTGCCAGCAGCCCGACTAGCTTAAGTCTATTTGAGCAGTTCTTC.

This clone was detected only a few times. The CDR3 DNA reads as TGCGCCAGCAGCCAAGAAGGACAGGGGGCTCGGAACACTGAAGCTTTCTTT. This codes for CASSQEGQGARNTEAFF. This rearrangement joins TRBV4-3 to TRBJ1-1; 11 positions agree with TRBD1. The CDR3 length is 17 residues. In germline, CDR1 is LGHNA, CDR2 YSLEER. The J segment lost 1 base and the V segment lost 0 bases, leaving 4 bases of the junction unmatched.

The chain uses TRBV7-9 and TRBJ2-1, with 9 nucleotides matching TRBD2. In germline, CDR1 is SEHNR, CDR2 FQNEAQ (reference sequence). The V gene end was trimmed by 5 bases and the J gene end by 6 bases; junction bases not matched to a gene: 8. There are 15 residues in the CDR3. The CDR3, as DNA: TGTGCCAGCAGCCCCCGTAGCGGGGGATTCAATGAGCAGTTCTTC. Translated: CASSPRSGGFNEQFF.

The chain recombines TRBV28 with TRBJ1-1; no firm D call. The germline V gene has CDR1 MDHEN and CDR2 SYDVKM. The CDR3 totals 12 residues. With 6 bases removed from V and 0 bases from J, the gap between germline ends came to 5 bases. CDR3 sequence reads: CASSPLNTEAFF. The DNA for the CDR3 is TGTGCCAGCAGCCCATTGAACACTGAAGCTTTCTTT.

This clone is medium-sized in the sample. This chain connects TRBV19 to TRBJ1-1; D is uncertain. The CDR3 is made up of 13 amino acids. V was shortened by 4 bases and J by 10 bases, with 16 bases between the two germline ends. Germline V CDR1 and CDR2: LNHDA, SQIVND (reference sequence). The CDR3 nucleotides read TGTGCCAGTAGTACAAATGCGGGAACGGCAGCTTTCTTT. Translating gives CASSTNAGTAAFF.

The table lists this clone with a count of one. V gene TRBV2 combines with J gene TRBJ2-1; TRBD2 is a possible D gene (5 bases). The germline CDR1 and CDR2 sequences are SNHLY and FYNNEI. The ends were cut back, 8 bases at V and 6 bases at J, with 20 bases in the middle. The CDR3 loop spans 15 amino acids. The CDR3 loop reads CASPPTSGVLNEQFF. In nucleotides, the CDR3 is TGTGCCAGCCCACCGACCAGCGGTGTTCTCAATGAGCAGTTCTTC.

This clone turned up a few times. The CDR3 sequence is CASSAAGTALLYGYTF. The CDR3 bases are TGTGCCAGCAGCGCGGCCGGGACAGCGCTCCTCTATGGCTACACCTTC. This rearrangement joins TRBV5-6 to TRBJ1-2, with 7 bases aligning to TRBD1. The CDR3 runs to 16 residues. Germline trimming cut 4 bases from V and 4 bases from J; bases unmatched to any gene: 13. Germline V lookup: CDR1 SGHDT, CDR2 YYEEEE.

In nucleotides, the CDR3 is TGTGCCAGCTCACCAAAAAAACTAGTGTACAATGAGCAGTTCTTC. Its translation: CASSPKKLVYNEQFF. The chain carries TRBV18 and TRBJ2-1, with D tentatively TRBD2 (5 bases). The CDR3 contains 15 residues. V dropped 2 bases and J dropped 4 bases, with 12 bases sitting between them. CDR1 KGHSH and CDR2 LQKENI come from the germline V gene. Full variable domain (rest looked up from reference TRBV18 and TRBJ2-1): NAGVMQNPRHLVRRRGQEARLRCSPMKGHSHVYWYRQLPEEGLKFMVYLQKENIIDESGMPKERFSAEFPKEGPSILRIQQVVRGDSAAYFCASSPKKLVYNEQFFGPGTRLTVL.

The chain joins TRBV19 to TRBJ2-3, with 8 bases aligning to TRBD2. CDR3 length: 13 amino acids. Germline CDR1 LNHDA, CDR2 SQIVND (reference sequence). V shed 10 bases and J 11 bases; nucleotides not matched to a gene: 14. CDR3 region: CATHTGERGQQYF. The CDR3 DNA reads as TGTGCCACTCATACCGGGGAGCGGGGGCAGCAGTATTTT.

The V and J genes are TRBV27 and TRBJ1-5; 8 nucleotides agree with TRBD1. V lost 2 bases and J lost 4; bases outside the gene matches: 1. CDR1 is MNHEY and CDR2 is SMNVEV in the germline V gene (reference sequence). The CDR3 has 14 amino acids. This chain's CDR3 is CASSLRTGNQPQHF. The CDR3, as DNA: TGTGCCAGCAGTTTAAGGACAGGGAATCAGCCCCAGCATTTT.

This chain joins TRBV5-1 and TRBJ2-1; D remains ambiguous. Trimming cost V 4 bases and J 7 bases, with 18 bases left between them. The CDR3 has 15 amino acids. In germline, CDR1 is SGHRS, CDR2 YFSETQ. CDR3 bases: TGCGCCAGCAGCACCAGCGCGCGGCCGAAGAATGAGCAGTTCTTC. Encoded protein: CASSTSARPKNEQFF.